This T cell receptor (beta chain) was recovered during a study of T cell repertoires in cytomegalovirus infection. There are 19 residues in the CDR3. The V end was cut by 0 bases, the J end by 0 bases, with 15 bases between. Germline V gene sequence: CDR1 LGHNA, CDR2 YSLEER. A single count supports this clonotype. Its antigen is not known. A single record per CDR3 protein comes from TCRdb applying MiXCR to the reads. This table has about 330,000 distinct CDR3 sequences, roughly a third appearing once. V and J are TRBV4-3 and TRBJ2-6; TRBD1 might be the D (6 bases). The specimen comprised cultured PBMCs, sampled from culture after CMV antigen stimulation. The sequence was collected from a human donor in good health (CMV status not recorded). Some clones in this sample may be carry-over from other donors' samples. CDR3 residues: CASSQDSPGESSGANVLTF. For the CDR3, the DNA is TGCGCCAGCAGCCAAGATTCCCCAGGGGAATCCTCTGGGGCCAACGTCCTGACTTTC.